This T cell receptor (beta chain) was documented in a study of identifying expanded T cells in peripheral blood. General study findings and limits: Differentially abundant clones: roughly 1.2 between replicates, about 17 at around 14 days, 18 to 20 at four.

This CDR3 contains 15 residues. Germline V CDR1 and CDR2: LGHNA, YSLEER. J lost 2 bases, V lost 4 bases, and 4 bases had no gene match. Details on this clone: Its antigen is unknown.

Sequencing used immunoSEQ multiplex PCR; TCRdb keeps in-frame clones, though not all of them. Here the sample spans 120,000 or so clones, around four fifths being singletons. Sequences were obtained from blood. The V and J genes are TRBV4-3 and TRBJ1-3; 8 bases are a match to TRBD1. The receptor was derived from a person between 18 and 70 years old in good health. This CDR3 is CASSPSGGPGNTIYF. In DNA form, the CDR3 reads TGCGCCAGCAGCCCTTCAGGGGGCCCTGGAAACACCATATATTTT.